This is a list of T cell receptor beta chains from one sample in a study of graft-versus-host responses after intestinal transplantation. These receptors have no identified antigens. Clones were sequenced by immunoSEQ multiplex PCR, and TCRdb holds only the in-frame ones, with some missing. This table has 38,000 or so clones, approximately 95% appearing once. Sequences were derived from unstimulated CD8+ T cells sorted from spleen or lymph node cells, sampled before transplant. All receptors derive from a human donor who was the organ donor for an intestinal transplant. Both conserved end residues are part of each CDR3. The order of the fields is D gene, clone size, V gene, J gene, CDR3 DNA, CDR3 protein. A D gene is named only where the DNA matches it firmly. Not every row has a clone size; where given, it reads once, few, many or a size class.

.	.	TRBV7-8	TRBJ2-1	TGTGCCAGCAGCTTGTTCTTAACTGGGACGGGCTCCTACAATGAGCAGTTCTTC	CASSLFLTGTGSYNEQFF
TRBD2	.	TRBV11-1	TRBJ2-3	TGTGCCAGCAGCTTTAGCGGGGGAGCCACAGATACGCAGTATTTT	CASSFSGGATDTQYF
TRBD1	.	TRBV6-6	TRBJ2-7	TGTGCCAGCAGTTATCCGACAGGGGAAGGCGAGCAGTACTTC	CASSYPTGEGEQYF
.	.	TRBV29-1	TRBJ2-1	TGCAGCGTCGCACCCGGGGGAGTCAATGAGCAGTTCTTC	CSVAPGGVNEQFF
.	.	TRBV5-1	TRBJ2-7	TGCGCCAGCAGCTTGGTCAGGATCGGGTGGCACGGGCTTACGGAGCAGTACTTC	CASSLVRIGWHGLTEQYF
.	once	TRBV9	TRBJ2-7	TGTGCCAGCAGTGTCTCAGGGTCCTACGAGCAGTACTTC	CASSVSGSYEQYF
TRBD2	.	TRBV4-3	TRBJ2-7	TGCGCCAGCAGCCAATCTCACGTCGGGGGGTCCTACGAGCAGTACTTC	CASSQSHVGGSYEQYF
TRBD2	.	TRBV9	TRBJ2-5	TGTGCCAGCAGCCCAGTGGGGCCTAGCGGGGCGTTACAAGAGGCCCAGTACTTC	CASSPVGPSGALQEAQYF
TRBD1	once	TRBV4-1	TRBJ1-6	TGCGCCAGCAGCCATCCCCGGGACAGCTATAATTCACCCCTCCACTTT	CASSHPRDSYNSPLHF
.	.	TRBV11-2	TRBJ2-7	TGTGCCAGCAGCCCCCATCCCAAGACAGTTTACCACTCCTACGAGCAGTACTTC	CASSPHPKTVYHSYEQYF
.	.	TRBV6-4	TRBJ1-5	TGTGCCAGCAGGTACGGCTTTAATCAGCCCCAGCATTTT	CASRYGFNQPQHF
.	.	TRBV9	TRBJ2-4	TGTGCCAGCAGCGTCGACCCGGAGGGTTACATTCAGTACTTC	CASSVDPEGYIQYF
.	few	TRBV4-3	TRBJ1-1	TGCGCCAGCAGCCAAGATCTGAACACTGAAGCTTTCTTT	CASSQDLNTEAFF
TRBD1	.	TRBV4-2	TRBJ2-7	TGTGCCAGCAGCGGTCGGGACAGGGGTTCCTACGAGCAGTACTTC	CASSGRDRGSYEQYF
TRBD2	.	TRBV7-6	TRBJ2-1	TGTGCCAGCAGCCCGATGTCCTGGGGCGGGGGGGTGAATGAGCAGTTCTTC	CASSPMSWGGGVNEQFF
.	.	TRBV21-1	TRBJ2-3	TGTGCCAGCAGCTCCCTTGGAGATACGCAGTATTTT	CASSSLGDTQYF
.	.	TRBV6-4	TRBJ1-6	TGTGCCAGCAGTGAGAGGGGTAATTCACCCCTCCACTTT	CASSERGNSPLHF
.	.	TRBV19	TRBJ2-7	TGTGCCAGTAGTATAGATCGGACACGGACTGCCTACGAGCAGTACTTC	CASSIDRTRTAYEQYF
.	.	TRBV7-2	TRBJ2-5	TGTGCCAGCAGCTTAGTTGGCTCCGGGAAAGAGACCCGGTACTTC	CASSLVGSGKETRYF
.	once	TRBV6-1	TRBJ1-2	TGTGCCAGCAGTGACCCGGGCGGCTACACCTTC	CASSDPGGYTF
.	.	TRBV6-6	TRBJ1-1	TGTGCCAGCAGCGAAGTCTTGAACACTGAAGCTTTCTTT	CASSEVLNTEAFF
TRBD2	.	TRBV2	TRBJ2-3	TGTGCCAGCACCCTTAGCGGGGGGGCCATAGATACGCAGTATTTT	CASTLSGGAIDTQYF
.	.	TRBV27	TRBJ1-1	TGTGCCAGCAGTTTATCGGGGATTGACGAAGCTTTCTTT	CASSLSGIDEAFF
TRBD2	.	TRBV11-2	TRBJ2-3	TGTGCCAGCAGCTTAGAACTAGCGGGGCTCACAGATACGCAGTATTTT	CASSLELAGLTDTQYF